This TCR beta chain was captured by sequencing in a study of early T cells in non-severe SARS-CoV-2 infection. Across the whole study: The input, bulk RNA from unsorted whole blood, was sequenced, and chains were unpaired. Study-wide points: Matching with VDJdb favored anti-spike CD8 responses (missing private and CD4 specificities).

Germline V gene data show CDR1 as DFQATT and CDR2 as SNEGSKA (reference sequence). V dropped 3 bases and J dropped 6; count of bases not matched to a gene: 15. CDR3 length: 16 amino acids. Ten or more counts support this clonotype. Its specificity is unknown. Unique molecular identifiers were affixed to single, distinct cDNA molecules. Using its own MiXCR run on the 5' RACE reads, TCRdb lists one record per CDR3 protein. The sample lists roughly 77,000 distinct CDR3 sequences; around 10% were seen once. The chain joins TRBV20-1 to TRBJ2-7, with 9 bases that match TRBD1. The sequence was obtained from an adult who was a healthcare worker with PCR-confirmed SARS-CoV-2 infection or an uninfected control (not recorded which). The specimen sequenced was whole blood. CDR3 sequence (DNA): TGCAGTGCTAGTTCATGGCGTTCGGACAGGGGCCCCGAGCAGTACTTC. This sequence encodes CSASSWRSDRGPEQYF.